The source of this T cell receptor (beta chain) is a study of T cell repertoires in ileal Crohn's disease. Using immunoSEQ multiplex PCR, the repertoire was profiled, and TCRdb retains in-frame clones only, with some absent. The sample lists roughly 7,000 clones, around 80% occurring once. This TCR was recovered from an adult with Crohn's disease. The specimen sequenced was ileal tissue.

CDR3 DNA: TGTGCCAGTAGTAACGCAGGGGGTCTGAACTATGGCTACACCTTC. Translation: CASSNAGGLNYGYTF. This rearrangement joins TRBV19 to TRBJ1-2; 7 nucleotides agree with TRBD1. The germline CDR1 and CDR2 sequences are LNHDA and SQIVND (reference sequence). The CDR3 runs to 15 residues. With V trimmed by 4 bases and J by 2 bases, 7 bases remained unmatched. Variable domain in full (rest from reference TRBV19 and TRBJ1-2): DGGITQSPKYLFRKEGQNVTLSCEQNLNHDAMYWYRQDPGQGLRLIYYSQIVNDFQKGDIAEGYSVSREKKESFPLTVTSAQKNPTAFYLCASSNAGGLNYGYTFGSGTRLTVV.